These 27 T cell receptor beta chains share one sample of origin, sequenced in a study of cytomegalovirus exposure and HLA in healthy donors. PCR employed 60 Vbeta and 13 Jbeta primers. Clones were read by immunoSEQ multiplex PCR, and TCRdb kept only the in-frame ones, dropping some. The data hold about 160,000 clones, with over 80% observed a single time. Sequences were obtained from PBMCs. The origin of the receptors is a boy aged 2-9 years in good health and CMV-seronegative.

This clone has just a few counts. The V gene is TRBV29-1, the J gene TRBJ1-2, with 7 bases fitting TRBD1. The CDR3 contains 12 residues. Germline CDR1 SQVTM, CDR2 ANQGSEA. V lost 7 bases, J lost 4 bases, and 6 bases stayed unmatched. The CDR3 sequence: CSARQGPYGYTF. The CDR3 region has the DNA TGCAGCGCAAGACAGGGACCCTATGGCTACACCTTC.

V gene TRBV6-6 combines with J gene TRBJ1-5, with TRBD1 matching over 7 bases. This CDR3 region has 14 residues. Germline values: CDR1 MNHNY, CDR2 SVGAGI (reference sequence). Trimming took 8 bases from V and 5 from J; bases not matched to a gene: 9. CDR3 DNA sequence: TGTGCCAGCTTCTCAAGACAGGGTCATCAGCCCCAGCATTTT. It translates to CASFSRQGHQPQHF.

The CDR3 DNA sequence: TGCGCCAGCAGCCAACGGACAGGGGGAGGGGTAGATACGCAGTATTTT. Protein: CASSQRTGGGVDTQYF. The chain recombines TRBV4-1 with TRBJ2-3, with 10 nucleotides matching TRBD1. Germline V gene sequence: CDR1 MGHRA, CDR2 YSYEKL. This CDR3 contains 16 residues. V lost 2 bases and J lost 5; bases outside the gene matches: 7.

CDR3 bases: TGTGCCAGCAGCCACCTCAAAGGGCGGCTAGCGGACTACAATGAGCAGTTCTTC. This translates into CASSHLKGRLADYNEQFF. The chain has TRBV4-2 and TRBJ2-1, with 7 bases fitting TRBD2. V lost 3 bases, J lost 3 bases, and 14 bases stayed unmatched. Germline V gene sequence: CDR1 LGHNA, CDR2 YNFKEQ. The CDR3 has 18 amino acids.

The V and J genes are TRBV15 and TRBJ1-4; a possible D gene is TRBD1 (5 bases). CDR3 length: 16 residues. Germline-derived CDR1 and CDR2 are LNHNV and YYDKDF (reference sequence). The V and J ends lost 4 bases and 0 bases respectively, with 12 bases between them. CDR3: CATSTDRGATNEKLFF. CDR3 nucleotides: TGTGCCACCAGCACCGACAGAGGAGCAACTAATGAAAAACTGTTTTTT.

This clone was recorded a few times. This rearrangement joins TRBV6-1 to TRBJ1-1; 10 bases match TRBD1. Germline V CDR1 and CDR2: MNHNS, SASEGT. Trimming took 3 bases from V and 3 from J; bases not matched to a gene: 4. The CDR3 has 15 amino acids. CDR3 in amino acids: CASSDRDRGYTEAFF. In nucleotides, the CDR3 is TGTGCCAGCAGTGACCGGGACAGGGGCTACACTGAAGCTTTCTTT.

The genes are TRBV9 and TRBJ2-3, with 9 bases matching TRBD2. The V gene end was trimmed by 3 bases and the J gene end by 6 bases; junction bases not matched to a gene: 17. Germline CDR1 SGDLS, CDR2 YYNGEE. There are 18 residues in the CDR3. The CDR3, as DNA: TGTGCCAGCAGCGAGGGGGAAGGGGGCGGGGGGGCAAGGGATACGCAGTATTTT. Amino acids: CASSEGEGGGGARDTQYF.

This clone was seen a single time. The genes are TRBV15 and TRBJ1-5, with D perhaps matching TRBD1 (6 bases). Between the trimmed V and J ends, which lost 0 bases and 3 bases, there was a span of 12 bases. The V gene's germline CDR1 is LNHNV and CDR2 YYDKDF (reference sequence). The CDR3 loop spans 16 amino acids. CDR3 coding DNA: TGTGCCACCAGCAGAGATCCCGGACAGCCCAATCAGCCCCAGCATTTT. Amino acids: CATSRDPGQPNQPQHF. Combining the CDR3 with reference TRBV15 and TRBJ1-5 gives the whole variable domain DAMVIQNPRYQVTQFGKPVTLSCSQTLNHNVMYWYQQKSSQAPKLLFHYYDKDFNNEADTPDNFQSRRPNTSFCFLDIRSPGLGDTAMYLCATSRDPGQPNQPQHFGDGTRLSIL.

The CDR3 region has the DNA TGCAGCGGGGGTGGGCTAGCGGGGGGAAGCTCCTACGAGCAGTACTTC. This codes for CSGGGLAGGSSYEQYF. The chain joins TRBV29-1 to TRBJ2-7, with 11 bases matching TRBD2. Germline V gives CDR1 SQVTM, CDR2 ANQGSEA. V shed 7 bases and J 0 bases; nucleotides not matched to a gene: 11. The CDR3 has 16 residues.

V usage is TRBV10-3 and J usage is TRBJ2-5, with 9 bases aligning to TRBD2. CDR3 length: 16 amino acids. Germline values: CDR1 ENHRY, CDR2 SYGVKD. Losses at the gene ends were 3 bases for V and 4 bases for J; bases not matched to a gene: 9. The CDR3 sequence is CAISDRWAAGGETQYF. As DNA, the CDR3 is TGTGCCATCAGTGATAGGTGGGCAGCGGGGGGAGAGACCCAGTACTTC.

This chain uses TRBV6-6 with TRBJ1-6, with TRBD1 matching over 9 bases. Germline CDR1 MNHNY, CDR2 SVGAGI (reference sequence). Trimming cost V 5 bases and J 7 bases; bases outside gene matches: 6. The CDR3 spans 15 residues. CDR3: CASSNRGRGNSPLHF. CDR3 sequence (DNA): TGTGCCAGCAGTAACAGGGGGCGTGGGAATTCACCCCTCCACTTT.

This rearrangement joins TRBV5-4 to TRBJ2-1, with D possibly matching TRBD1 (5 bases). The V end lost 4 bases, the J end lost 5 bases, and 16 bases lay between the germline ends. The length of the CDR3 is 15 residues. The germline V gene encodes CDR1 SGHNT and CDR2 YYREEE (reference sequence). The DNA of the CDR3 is TGTGCCAGCAGCCCTACCGCAGGGCGTCACAATGAGCAGTTCTTC. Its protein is CASSPTAGRHNEQFF.

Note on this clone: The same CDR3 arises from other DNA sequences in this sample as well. This CDR3 is CASSVGGGTGELFF. CDR3 nucleotides: TGTGCCAGCAGCGTAGGGGGCGGCACCGGGGAGCTGTTTTTT. The genes are TRBV9 and TRBJ2-2; tentative D call: TRBD1 (5 bases). CDR1 is SGDLS, CDR2 YYNGEE, per germline. The CDR3 contains 14 residues. Trimming removed 0 bases from V and 4 bases from J, with 7 bases in between.

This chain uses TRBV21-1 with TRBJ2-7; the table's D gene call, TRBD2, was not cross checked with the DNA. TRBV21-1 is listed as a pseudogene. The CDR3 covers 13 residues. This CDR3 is CASPRTSGGLEYV. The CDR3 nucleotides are TGTGCCAGCCCTCGAACTAGCGGTGGCTTGGAGTACGTC.

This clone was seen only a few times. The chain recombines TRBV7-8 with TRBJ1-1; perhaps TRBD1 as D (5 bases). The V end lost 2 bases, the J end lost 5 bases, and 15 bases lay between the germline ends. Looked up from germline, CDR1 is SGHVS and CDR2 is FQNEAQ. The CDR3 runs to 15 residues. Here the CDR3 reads CASSLIQGAGTEAFF. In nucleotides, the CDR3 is TGTGCCAGCAGCTTAATTCAGGGCGCGGGGACTGAAGCTTTCTTT.

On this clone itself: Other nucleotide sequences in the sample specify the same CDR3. The CDR3 protein is CASSLGGSTDTQYF. CDR3 DNA sequence: TGCGCCAGCAGCTTGGGCGGAAGCACAGATACGCAGTATTTT. The chain uses TRBV5-1 and TRBJ2-3; D unclear. The germline V gene encodes CDR1 SGHRS and CDR2 YFSETQ. V lost 0 bases and J 0 bases, leaving 5 bases between the germline ends. There are 14 residues in the CDR3.

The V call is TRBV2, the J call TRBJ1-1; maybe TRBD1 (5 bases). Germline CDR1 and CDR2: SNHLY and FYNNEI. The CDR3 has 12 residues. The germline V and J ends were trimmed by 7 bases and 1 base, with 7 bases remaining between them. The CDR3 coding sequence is TGTGCCAGCATCGGGGGGAACACTGAAGCTTTCTTT. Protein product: CASIGGNTEAFF.

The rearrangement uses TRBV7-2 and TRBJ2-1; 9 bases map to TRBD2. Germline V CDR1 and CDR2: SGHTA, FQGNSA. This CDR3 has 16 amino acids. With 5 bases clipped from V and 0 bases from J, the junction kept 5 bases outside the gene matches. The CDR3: CASSRLAEFSYNEQFF. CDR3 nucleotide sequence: TGTGCCAGCAGCCGACTAGCGGAATTCTCCTACAATGAGCAGTTCTTC.

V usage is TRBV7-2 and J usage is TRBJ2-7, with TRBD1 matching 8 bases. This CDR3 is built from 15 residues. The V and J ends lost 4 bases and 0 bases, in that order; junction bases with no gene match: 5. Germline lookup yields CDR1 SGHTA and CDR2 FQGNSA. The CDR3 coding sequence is TGTGCCAGCAGCTACCGGACAGGGTACTCCTACGAGCAGTACTTC. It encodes CASSYRTGYSYEQYF.

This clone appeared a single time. The CDR3 nucleotides are TGTGCCAGCAGCCCGGACAGGGTCCAAGGGGAGACCCAGTACTTC. Its translation: CASSPDRVQGETQYF. The V and J genes are TRBV5-6 and TRBJ2-5; 8 bases are shared with TRBD1. With 4 bases clipped from V and 5 bases from J, the junction kept 10 bases outside the gene matches. Germline V gives CDR1 SGHDT, CDR2 YYEEEE. CDR3 length: 15 amino acids.

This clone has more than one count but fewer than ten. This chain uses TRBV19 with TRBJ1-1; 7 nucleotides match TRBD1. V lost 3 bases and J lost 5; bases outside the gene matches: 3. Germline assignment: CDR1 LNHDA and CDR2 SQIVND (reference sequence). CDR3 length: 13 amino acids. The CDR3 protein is CASSIPRGTEAFF. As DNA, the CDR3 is TGTGCCAGTAGTATCCCCAGGGGGACTGAAGCTTTCTTT.

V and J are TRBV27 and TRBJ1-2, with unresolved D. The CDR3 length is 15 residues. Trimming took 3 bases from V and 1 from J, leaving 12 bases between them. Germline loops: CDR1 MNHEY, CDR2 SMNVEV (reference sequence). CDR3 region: CASSFGGRRNYGYTF. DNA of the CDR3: TGTGCCAGCAGTTTCGGAGGGCGGCGTAACTATGGCTACACCTTC.

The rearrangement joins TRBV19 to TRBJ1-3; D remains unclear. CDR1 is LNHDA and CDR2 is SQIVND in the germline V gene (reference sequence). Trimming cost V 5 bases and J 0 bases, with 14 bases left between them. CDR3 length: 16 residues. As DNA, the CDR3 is TGTGCCAGTAGTCTTCCGTCAGTTCCCTCTGGAAACACCATATATTTT. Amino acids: CASSLPSVPSGNTIYF.

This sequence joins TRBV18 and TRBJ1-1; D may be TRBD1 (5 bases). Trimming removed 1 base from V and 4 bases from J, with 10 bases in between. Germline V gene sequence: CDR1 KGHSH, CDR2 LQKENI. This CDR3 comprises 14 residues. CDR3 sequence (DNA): TGTGCCAGCTCACCACAGGGGATGGGCACTGAAGCTTTCTTT. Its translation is CASSPQGMGTEAFF.

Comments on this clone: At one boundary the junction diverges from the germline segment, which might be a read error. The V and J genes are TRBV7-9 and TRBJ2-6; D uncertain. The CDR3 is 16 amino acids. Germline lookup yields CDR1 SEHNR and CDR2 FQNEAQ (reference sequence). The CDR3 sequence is CSSSLYPGVGANVLTF. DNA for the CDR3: TGTTCCAGCAGCTTATACCCGGGTGTGGGGGCCAACGTCCTGACTTTC.

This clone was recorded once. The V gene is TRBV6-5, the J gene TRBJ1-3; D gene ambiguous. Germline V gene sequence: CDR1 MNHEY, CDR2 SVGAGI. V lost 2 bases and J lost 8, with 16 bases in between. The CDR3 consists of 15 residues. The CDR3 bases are TGTGCCAGCAGTTACAAATGGGGAGGGCGGGACACCATATATTTT. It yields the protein CASSYKWGGRDTIYF.

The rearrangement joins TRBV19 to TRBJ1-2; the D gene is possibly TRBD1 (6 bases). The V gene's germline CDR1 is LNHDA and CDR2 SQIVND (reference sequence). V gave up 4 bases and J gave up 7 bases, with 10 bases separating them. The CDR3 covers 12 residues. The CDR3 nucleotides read TGTGCCAGTAGTACCGGGACATCTGGCTACACCTTC. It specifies CASSTGTSGYTF.